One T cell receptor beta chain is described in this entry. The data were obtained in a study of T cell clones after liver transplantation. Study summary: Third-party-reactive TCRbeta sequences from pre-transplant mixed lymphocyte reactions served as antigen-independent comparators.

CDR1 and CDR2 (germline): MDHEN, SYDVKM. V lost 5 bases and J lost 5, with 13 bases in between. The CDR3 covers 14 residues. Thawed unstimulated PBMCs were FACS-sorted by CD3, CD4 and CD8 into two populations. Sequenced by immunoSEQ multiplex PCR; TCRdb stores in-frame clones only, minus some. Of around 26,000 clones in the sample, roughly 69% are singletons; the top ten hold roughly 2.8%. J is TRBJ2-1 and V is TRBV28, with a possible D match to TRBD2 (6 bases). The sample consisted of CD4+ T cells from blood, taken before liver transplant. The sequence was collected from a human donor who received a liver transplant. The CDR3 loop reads CASSLTSGHNEQFF. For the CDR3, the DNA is TGTGCCAGCAGTCTGACTAGTGGCCACAATGAGCAGTTCTTC. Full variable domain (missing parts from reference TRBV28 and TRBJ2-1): DVKVTQSSRYLVKRTGEKVFLECVQDMDHENMFWYRQDPGLGLRLIYFSYDVKMKEKGDIPEGYSVSREKKERFSLILESASTNQTSMYLCASSLTSGHNEQFFGPGTRLTVL.